What follows are 21 T cell receptor beta chains derived from one specimen sequenced in a study of T cell responses to AZD1222 COVID-19 vaccine. Assay used: immunoSEQ multiplex PCR; TCRdb lists only in-frame clones, some missing. The sample has about 110,000 clones; 85% to 90% are singletons. The sample here was peripheral blood, taken 28 days after the second AZD1222 dose. These receptors came from an adult who received the AZD1222 COVID-19 vaccine.

The chain employs TRBV5-1 and TRBJ1-1, with D uncertain. This CDR3 region has 11 residues. CDR1 SGHRS and CDR2 YFSETQ come from the germline V gene. The ends were cut back, 2 bases at V and 7 bases at J, with 6 bases in the middle. This CDR3 is CASSFQDEAFF. CDR3 in DNA: TGCGCCAGCAGCTTCCAGGATGAAGCTTTCTTT.

The V gene is TRBV30, the J gene TRBJ2-7; 8 nucleotides match TRBD1. Trimming at V came to 0 bases and at J to 4 bases, leaving 14 bases not matched to a gene. Per germline, CDR1 GTSNPN and CDR2 SVGIG (reference sequence). This CDR3 region has 17 residues. The CDR3 nucleotides are TGTGCCTGGAGTGTAACAGGCAAGGGCAGGGGGCAGTACGAGCAGTACTTC. Translated: CAWSVTGKGRGQYEQYF.

This clone was picked up a small number of times. The rearrangement joins TRBV3-1 (or the pseudogene TRBV3-2) to TRBJ1-2; 7 bases map to TRBD1. J gave up 2 bases and V 7 bases, and 16 bases lay outside the gene matches. In germline, CDR1 is LGHDT, CDR2 YNNKEL (reference sequence). The CDR3 is 17 amino acids. CDR3 protein: CASTKDARPGGNYGYTF. Written as DNA, the CDR3 is TGTGCCAGCACCAAAGACGCTAGGCCAGGGGGGAACTATGGCTACACCTTC.

V gene TRBV5-1 combines with J gene TRBJ2-3; TRBD1 is a possible D gene (6 bases). Germline CDR1 reads SGHRS; CDR2 reads YFSETQ. The CDR3 spans 14 residues. V was cut by 0 bases and J by 5 bases, with 10 bases left in between. The CDR3 loop reads CASSLDRVGDTQYF. The CDR3 DNA follows: TGCGCCAGCAGCTTGGACAGGGTTGGAGATACGCAGTATTTT.

The chain uses TRBV7-8 and TRBJ2-3; TRBD2 matches at 8 bases. CDR3 size: 16 residues. J lost 4 bases, V lost 5 bases, and 11 bases had no gene match. CDR1 is SGHVS and CDR2 is FQNEAQ in the germline V gene. CDR3 residues: CASSPRLASTADTQYF. CDR3 DNA: TGTGCCAGCAGCCCCAGACTAGCGTCCACGGCAGATACGCAGTATTTT.

The rearrangement joins TRBV7-9 to TRBJ2-2; D gene uncertain. Per germline, CDR1 SEHNR and CDR2 FQNEAQ (reference sequence). The CDR3 has 13 amino acids. Deletions cut 2 bases from V and 5 bases from J, with 6 bases between. This CDR3 is CASSLSGTGELFF. The CDR3 DNA follows: TGTGCCAGCAGCTTATCGGGTACCGGGGAGCTGTTTTTT.

This chain links TRBV12-3 or TRBV12-4 with TRBJ1-5; possible D gene TRBD1, 5 bases. Between the trimmed V and J ends, which lost 5 bases and 4 bases, there was a span of 9 bases. This CDR3 region has 13 residues. The CDR3: CASSQGDNQPQHF. In DNA form, the CDR3 reads TGTGCCAGCAGTCAAGGGGATAATCAGCCCCAGCATTTT.

The chain employs TRBV7-3 and TRBJ2-2; D not certain. Between the trimmed V and J ends, which lost 5 bases and 5 bases, there was a span of 9 bases. The CDR3 length is 13 residues. Germline CDR1 reads SGHTA; CDR2 reads FQGTGA. This CDR3 reads CASSRLRTGELFF. As DNA, the CDR3 is TGTGCCAGCAGCCGACTTCGGACCGGGGAGCTGTTTTTT. The full variable domain, with the rest looked up from reference TRBV7-3 and TRBJ2-2, is GAGVSQTPSNKVTEKGKYVELRCDPISGHTALYWYRQSLGQGPEFLIYFQGTGAADDSGLPNDRFFAVRPEGSVSTLKIQRTERGDSAVYLCASSRLRTGELFFGEGSRLTVL.

V gene TRBV6-5 combines with J gene TRBJ1-1; maybe TRBD1 (5 bases). The V and J ends lost 5 bases and 3 bases respectively, with 13 bases between them. The CDR3 consists of 14 residues. Germline CDR1 is MNHEY and CDR2 is SVGAGI. The CDR3 coding sequence is TGTGCCAGCAGTCCAGAGGGGCTAGACACTGAAGCTTTCTTT. Translation gives CASSPEGLDTEAFF.

The CDR3: CASSQEGSHSPLHF. The CDR3 coding sequence is TGTGCCAGCAGCCAGGAGGGTTCTCATTCACCCCTCCACTTT. The V and J genes are TRBV7-9 and TRBJ1-6; D remains unclear. Deletions cut 5 bases from V and 8 bases from J, with 13 bases between. Germline loops: CDR1 SEHNR, CDR2 FQNEAQ (reference sequence). The CDR3 extends over 14 amino acids.

This chain links TRBV5-1 with TRBJ2-1, with D unclear. Trimming stripped 2 bases from V and 7 bases from J, with 4 bases between. This CDR3 has 11 residues. Per the germline V gene, CDR1 is SGHRS and CDR2 is YFSETQ. The CDR3 is CASSLGNEQFF. The DNA for the CDR3 is TGCGCCAGCAGCTTAGGGAATGAGCAGTTCTTC.

For the CDR3, the DNA is TGTGCCAGCAGGGACAGAAGCTCCTACAATGAGCAGTTCTTC. Its translation is CASRDRSSYNEQFF. The chain employs TRBV28 and TRBJ2-1; D may be TRBD1 (6 bases). Trimming cost V 6 bases and J 0 bases, with 9 bases left between them. CDR1 is MDHEN and CDR2 is SYDVKM in the germline V gene. The CDR3 covers 14 residues.

Turning to this clone: Additional DNA sequences in this sample encode the identical CDR3. The rearrangement joins TRBV11-2 to TRBJ1-1; D remains ambiguous. Trimming left V 0 bases short and J 1 base short, with 3 bases between. In germline, CDR1 is SGHAT, CDR2 FQNNGV. The CDR3 runs 13 residues. CDR3 coding DNA: TGTGCCAGCAGCTTAGAGGGGAACACTGAAGCTTTCTTT. Translation gives CASSLEGNTEAFF.

V is TRBV27 and J is TRBJ2-1, with D perhaps TRBD1 (6 bases). This CDR3 is built from 18 residues. V lost 2 bases and J 0 bases, leaving 17 bases between the germline ends. CDR1 and CDR2 from the germline V gene are MNHEY and SMNVEV (reference sequence). The CDR3 reads CASSLGWGQGSSYNEQFF. Written as DNA, the CDR3 is TGTGCCAGCAGTTTAGGATGGGGGCAGGGGAGCTCCTACAATGAGCAGTTCTTC.

This clone came up a few times. The chain's CDR3 is CASSFTGGTEAFF. In nucleotides, the CDR3 is TGCGCCAGCAGCTTCACAGGGGGCACTGAAGCTTTCTTT. The chain uses TRBV5-1 and TRBJ1-1; 8 nucleotides match TRBD1. V shed 2 bases, J shed 4 bases, and the junction held 1 base outside the gene matches. The CDR3 has 13 amino acids. Germline-derived CDR1 and CDR2 are SGHRS and YFSETQ.

V is TRBV28 and J is TRBJ1-3; D ambiguous. V lost 7 bases and J lost 4, with 17 bases in between. Germline CDR1 and CDR2: MDHEN and SYDVKM. CDR3 size: 15 residues. The CDR3 DNA reads as TGTGCCAGCACCGGCCCGGGCCAAGCGGGAAACACCATATATTTT. Encoded protein: CASTGPGQAGNTIYF.

This chain links TRBV6-5 with TRBJ1-2; TRBD1 might be the D (6 bases). Deletions cut 6 bases from V and 2 bases from J, with 16 bases between. The CDR3 runs 15 residues. Per the germline V gene, CDR1 is MNHEY and CDR2 is SVGAGI. CDR3 residues: CASRKGLTGNYGYTF. For the CDR3, the DNA is TGTGCCAGCAGGAAGGGACTTACAGGGAACTATGGCTACACCTTC.

The sample holds one count of this clone. The chain is built from TRBV4-1 and TRBJ2-7; the D is unclear. V was trimmed by 0 bases and J by 0 bases, leaving 12 bases between them. CDR1 MGHRA and CDR2 YSYEKL come from the germline V gene. CDR3 size: 16 residues. The CDR3 DNA is TGCGCCAGCAGCCAAGATCAGCAGATTAGCTCCTACGAGCAGTACTTC. This gives the protein CASSQDQQISSYEQYF.

The V call is TRBV27, the J call TRBJ2-7; D may match TRBD1 or TRBD2 (5 bases each). Looked up from germline, CDR1 is MNHEY and CDR2 is SMNVEV (reference sequence). V lost 0 bases and J lost 5, with 11 bases in between. CDR3 length equals 14 residues. The CDR3 DNA reads TGTGCCAGCAGTTTATCGGGCAGGGAGAACGAGCAGTACTTC. It translates to CASSLSGRENEQYF.

The V gene is TRBV11-3, the J gene TRBJ2-5, with unresolved D. CDR1 and CDR2 from the germline V gene are SGHNT and YENEEA. Trimming removed 5 bases at V and 5 bases at J, with 12 bases between. The CDR3 has 13 residues. The CDR3 bases are TGTGCCAGCAGCCCGGGCATGCGGGAGACCCAGTACTTC. Translating gives CASSPGMRETQYF.

This sequence joins TRBV7-3 and TRBJ2-2; possibly TRBD2 for D (5 bases). Germline CDR1 reads SGHTA; CDR2 reads FQGTGA. The length of the CDR3 is 16 residues. V was clipped by 2 bases and J by 6 bases, with 16 bases between them. CDR3: CASSLEEVIYSGELFF. CDR3 sequence (DNA): TGTGCCAGCAGCTTAGAGGAGGTCATATATTCCGGGGAGCTGTTTTTT.